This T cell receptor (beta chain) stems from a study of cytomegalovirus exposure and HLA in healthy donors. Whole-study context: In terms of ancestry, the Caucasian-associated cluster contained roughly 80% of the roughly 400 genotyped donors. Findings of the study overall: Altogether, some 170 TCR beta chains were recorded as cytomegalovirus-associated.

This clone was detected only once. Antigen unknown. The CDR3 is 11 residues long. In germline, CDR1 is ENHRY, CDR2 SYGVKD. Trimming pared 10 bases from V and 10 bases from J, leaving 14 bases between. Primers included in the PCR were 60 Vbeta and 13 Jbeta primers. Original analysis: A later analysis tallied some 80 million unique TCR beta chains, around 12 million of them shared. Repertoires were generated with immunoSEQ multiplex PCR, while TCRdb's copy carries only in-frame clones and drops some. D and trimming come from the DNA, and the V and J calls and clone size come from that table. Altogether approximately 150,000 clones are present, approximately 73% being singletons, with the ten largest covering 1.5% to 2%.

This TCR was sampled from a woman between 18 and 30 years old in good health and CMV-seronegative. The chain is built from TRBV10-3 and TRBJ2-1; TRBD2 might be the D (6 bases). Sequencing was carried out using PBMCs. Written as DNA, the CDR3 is TGTGCCACCGGGACCCGGGAGGAGCAGTTCTTC. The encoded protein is CATGTREEQFF.